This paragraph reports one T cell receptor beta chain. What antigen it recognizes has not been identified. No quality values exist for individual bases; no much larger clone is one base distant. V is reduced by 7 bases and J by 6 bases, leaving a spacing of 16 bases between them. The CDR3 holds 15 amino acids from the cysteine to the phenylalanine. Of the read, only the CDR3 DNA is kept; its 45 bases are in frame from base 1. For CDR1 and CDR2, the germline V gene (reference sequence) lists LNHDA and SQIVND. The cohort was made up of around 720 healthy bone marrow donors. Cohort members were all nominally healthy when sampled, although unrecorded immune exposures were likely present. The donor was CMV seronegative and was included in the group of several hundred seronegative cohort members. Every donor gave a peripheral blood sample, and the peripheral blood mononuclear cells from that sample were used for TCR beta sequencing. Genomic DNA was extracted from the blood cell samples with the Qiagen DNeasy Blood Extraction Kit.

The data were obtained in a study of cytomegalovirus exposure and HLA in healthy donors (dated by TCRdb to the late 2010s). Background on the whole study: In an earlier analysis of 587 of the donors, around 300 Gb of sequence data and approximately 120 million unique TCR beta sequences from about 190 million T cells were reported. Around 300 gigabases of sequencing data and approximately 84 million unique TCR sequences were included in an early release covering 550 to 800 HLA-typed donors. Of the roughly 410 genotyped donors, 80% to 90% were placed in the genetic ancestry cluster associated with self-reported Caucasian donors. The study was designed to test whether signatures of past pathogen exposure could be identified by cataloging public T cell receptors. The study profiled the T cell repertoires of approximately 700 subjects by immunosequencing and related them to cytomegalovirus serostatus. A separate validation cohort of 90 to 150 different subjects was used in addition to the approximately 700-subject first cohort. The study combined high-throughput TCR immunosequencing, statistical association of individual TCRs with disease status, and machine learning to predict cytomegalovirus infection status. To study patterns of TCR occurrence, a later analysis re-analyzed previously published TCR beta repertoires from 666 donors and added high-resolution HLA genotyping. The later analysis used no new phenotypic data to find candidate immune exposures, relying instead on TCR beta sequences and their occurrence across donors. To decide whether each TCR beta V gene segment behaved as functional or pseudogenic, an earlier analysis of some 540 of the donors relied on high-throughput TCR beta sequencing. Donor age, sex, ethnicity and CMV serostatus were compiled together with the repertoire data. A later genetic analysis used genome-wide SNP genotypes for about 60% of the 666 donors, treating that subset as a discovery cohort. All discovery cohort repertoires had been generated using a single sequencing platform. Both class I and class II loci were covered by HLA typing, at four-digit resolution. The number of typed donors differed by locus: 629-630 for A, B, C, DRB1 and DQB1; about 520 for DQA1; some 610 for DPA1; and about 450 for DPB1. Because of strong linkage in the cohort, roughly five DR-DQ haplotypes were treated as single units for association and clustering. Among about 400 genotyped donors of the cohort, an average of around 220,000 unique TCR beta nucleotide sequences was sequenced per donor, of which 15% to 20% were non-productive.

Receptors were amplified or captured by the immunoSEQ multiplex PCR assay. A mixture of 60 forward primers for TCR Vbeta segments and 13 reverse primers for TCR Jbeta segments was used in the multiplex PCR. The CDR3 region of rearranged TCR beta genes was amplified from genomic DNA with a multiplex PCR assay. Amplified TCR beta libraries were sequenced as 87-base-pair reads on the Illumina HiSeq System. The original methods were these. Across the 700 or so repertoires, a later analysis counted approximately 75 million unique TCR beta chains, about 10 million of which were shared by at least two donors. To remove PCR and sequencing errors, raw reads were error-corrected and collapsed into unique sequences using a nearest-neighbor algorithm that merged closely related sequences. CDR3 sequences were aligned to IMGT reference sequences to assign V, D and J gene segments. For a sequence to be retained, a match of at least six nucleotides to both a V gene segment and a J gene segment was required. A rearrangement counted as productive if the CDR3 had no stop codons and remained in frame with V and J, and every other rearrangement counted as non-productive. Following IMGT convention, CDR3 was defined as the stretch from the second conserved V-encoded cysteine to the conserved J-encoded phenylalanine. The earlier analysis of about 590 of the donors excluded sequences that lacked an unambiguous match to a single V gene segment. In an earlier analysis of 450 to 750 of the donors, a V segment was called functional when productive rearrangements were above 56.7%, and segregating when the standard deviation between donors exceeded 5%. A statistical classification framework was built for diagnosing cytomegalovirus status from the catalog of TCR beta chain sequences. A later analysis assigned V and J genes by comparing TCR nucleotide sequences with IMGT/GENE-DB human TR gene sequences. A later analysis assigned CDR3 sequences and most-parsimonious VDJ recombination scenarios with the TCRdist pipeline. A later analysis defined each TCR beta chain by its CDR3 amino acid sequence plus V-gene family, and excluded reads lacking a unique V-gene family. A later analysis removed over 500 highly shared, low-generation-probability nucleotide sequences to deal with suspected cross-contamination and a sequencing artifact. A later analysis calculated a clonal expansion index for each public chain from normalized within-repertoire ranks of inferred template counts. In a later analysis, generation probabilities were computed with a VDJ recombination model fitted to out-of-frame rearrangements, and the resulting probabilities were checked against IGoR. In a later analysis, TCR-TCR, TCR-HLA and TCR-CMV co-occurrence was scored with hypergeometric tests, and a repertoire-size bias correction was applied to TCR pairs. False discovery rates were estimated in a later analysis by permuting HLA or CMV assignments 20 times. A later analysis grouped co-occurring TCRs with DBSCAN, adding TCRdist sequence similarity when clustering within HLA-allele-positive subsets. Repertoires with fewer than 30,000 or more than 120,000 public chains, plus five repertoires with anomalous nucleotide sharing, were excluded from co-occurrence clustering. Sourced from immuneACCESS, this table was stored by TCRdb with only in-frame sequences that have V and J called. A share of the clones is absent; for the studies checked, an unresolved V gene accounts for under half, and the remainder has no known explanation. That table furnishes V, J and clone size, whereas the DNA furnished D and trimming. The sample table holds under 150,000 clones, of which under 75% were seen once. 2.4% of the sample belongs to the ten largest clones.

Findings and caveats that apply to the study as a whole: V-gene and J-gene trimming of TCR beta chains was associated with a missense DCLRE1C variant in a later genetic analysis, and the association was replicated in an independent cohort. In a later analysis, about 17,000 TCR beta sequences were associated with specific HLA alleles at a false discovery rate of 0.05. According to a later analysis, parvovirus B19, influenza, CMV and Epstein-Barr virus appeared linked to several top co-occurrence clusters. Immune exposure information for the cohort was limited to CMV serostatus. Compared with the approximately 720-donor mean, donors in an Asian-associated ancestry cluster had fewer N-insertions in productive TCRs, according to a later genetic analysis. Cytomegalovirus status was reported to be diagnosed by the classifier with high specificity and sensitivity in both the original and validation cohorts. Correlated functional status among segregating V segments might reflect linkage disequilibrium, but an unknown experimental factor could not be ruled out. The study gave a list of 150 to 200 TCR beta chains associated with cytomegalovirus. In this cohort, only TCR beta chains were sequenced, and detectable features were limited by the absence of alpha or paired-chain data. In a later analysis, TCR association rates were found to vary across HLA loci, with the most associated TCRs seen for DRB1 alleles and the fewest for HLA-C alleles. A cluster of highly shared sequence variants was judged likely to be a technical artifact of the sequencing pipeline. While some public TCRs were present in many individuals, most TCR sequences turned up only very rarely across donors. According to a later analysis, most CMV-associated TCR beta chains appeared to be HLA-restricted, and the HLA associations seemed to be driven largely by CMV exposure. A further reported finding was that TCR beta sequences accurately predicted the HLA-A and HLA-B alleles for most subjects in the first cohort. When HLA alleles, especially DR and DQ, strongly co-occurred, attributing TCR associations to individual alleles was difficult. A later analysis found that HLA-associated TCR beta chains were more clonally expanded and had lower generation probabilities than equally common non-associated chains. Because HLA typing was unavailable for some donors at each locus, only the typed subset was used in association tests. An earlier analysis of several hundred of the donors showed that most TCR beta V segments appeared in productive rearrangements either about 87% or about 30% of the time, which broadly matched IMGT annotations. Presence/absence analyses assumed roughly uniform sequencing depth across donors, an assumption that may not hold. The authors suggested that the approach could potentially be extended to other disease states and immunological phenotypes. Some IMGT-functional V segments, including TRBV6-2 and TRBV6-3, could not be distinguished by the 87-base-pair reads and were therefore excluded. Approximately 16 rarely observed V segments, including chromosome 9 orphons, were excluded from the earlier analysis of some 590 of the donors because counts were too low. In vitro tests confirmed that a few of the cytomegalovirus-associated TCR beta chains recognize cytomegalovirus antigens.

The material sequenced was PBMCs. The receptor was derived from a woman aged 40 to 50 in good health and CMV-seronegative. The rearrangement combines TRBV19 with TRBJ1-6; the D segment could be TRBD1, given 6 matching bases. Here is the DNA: TGTGCCAGTACTTCAGGGGCTTTGGGTAATTCACCCCTCCACTTT. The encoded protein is CASTSGALGNSPLHF.